Below are 22 T cell receptor beta chains sequenced from a single sample in a study. One entry per CDR3 protein results from TCRdb running MiXCR on the RT-PCR reads. The sample contains 550,000 to 750,000 distinct CDR3 sequences, approximately 15% of which appear only once. Sequenced: memory CD4+ T cells from blood. The origin of the receptors is a female donor in good health, serving as a healthy control.

This clonotype turned up a few times. V usage is TRBV12-3 or TRBV12-4 and J usage is TRBJ2-3; 7 nucleotides line up with TRBD2. CDR3 length: 14 amino acids. The junction had 8 bases not matched to a gene; V was cut back by 7 bases and J by 4 bases. DNA of the CDR3: TGTGCCAGCACCCCGACTAGCAGCTCAGATACGCAGTATTTT. Translated: CASTPTSSSDTQYF.

The chain couples TRBV20-1 to TRBJ1-1; D uncertain. V was cut by 5 bases and J by 1 base, with 14 bases left in between. From germline, CDR1 is DFQATT and CDR2 SNEGSKA (reference sequence). The CDR3 is 14 residues long. CDR3 nucleotide sequence: TGCAGTGCTGCCAAGGGAATACAGAACACTGAAGCTTTCTTT. Translation: CSAAKGIQNTEAFF.

There are many counts of this clonotype. The chain carries TRBV7-2 and TRBJ2-7, with D possibly TRBD1 on 5 matching bases. This CDR3 region has 14 residues. Trimming left V 0 bases short and J 3 bases short, with 9 bases between. Germline V CDR1 and CDR2: SGHTA, FQGNSA. CDR3: CASSLAQTGYEQYF. The DNA of the CDR3 is TGTGCCAGCAGCTTAGCTCAAACAGGCTACGAGCAGTACTTC.

The chain uses TRBV30 and TRBJ1-6; TRBD1 is a possible D gene (6 bases). The CDR3 spans 14 residues. Germline V gives CDR1 GTSNPN, CDR2 SVGIG (reference sequence). Deletions cut 0 bases from V and 6 bases from J, with 9 bases between. DNA of the CDR3: TGTGCCTGGAGTGTTCAGGGGCGTAATTCACCCCTCCACTTT. As protein: CAWSVQGRNSPLHF.

This clonotype was seen only a few times. The V and J genes are TRBV5-1 and TRBJ2-3; 8 bases line up with TRBD2. Germline V CDR1 and CDR2: SGHRS, YFSETQ. CDR3 length equals 14 residues. The V gene end was trimmed by 4 bases and the J gene end by 6 bases; junction bases not matched to a gene: 7. The CDR3 nucleotides are TGCGCCAGCAGCCCTCAAGCTAGCGGGGATACGCAGTATTTT. Residues: CASSPQASGDTQYF. Based on the CDR3 plus reference TRBV5-1 and TRBJ2-3, the full variable domain is KAGVTQTPRYLIKTRGQQVTLSCSPISGHRSVSWYQQTPGQGLQFLFEYFSETQRNKGNFPGRFSGRQFSNSRSEMNVSTLELGDSALYLCASSPQASGDTQYFGPGTRLTVL.

J is TRBJ1-5 and V is TRBV7-2; D is undetermined. The germline CDR1 and CDR2 sequences are SGHTA and FQGNSA. This CDR3 spans 14 amino acids. V shed 8 bases and J shed 1 base, with 12 bases lying between them. The CDR3 DNA reads TGTGCCAGCTCCGGTCTAAGGAGCAATCAGCCCCAGCATTTT. Encoded protein: CASSGLRSNQPQHF.

Ten or more counts support this clonotype. This sequence joins TRBV20-1 and TRBJ2-1, with D hard to call. Trimming shortened V by 6 bases and J by 8 bases, and 14 bases separated the two germline ends. The CDR3 covers 12 residues. Germline loops: CDR1 DFQATT, CDR2 SNEGSKA (reference sequence). The CDR3 DNA follows: TGCAGTGCGGTGGGGATCATCCATGAGCAGTTCTTC. Amino acid sequence: CSAVGIIHEQFF.

The rearrangement links TRBV3-1 to TRBJ2-7; TRBD2 is a possible D gene (5 bases). From germline, CDR1 is LGHDT and CDR2 YNNKEL (reference sequence). The V and J ends lost 4 bases and 6 bases respectively, with 19 bases between them. The CDR3 runs to 15 residues. The CDR3 region is CASSPPQTKFSEQYF. The CDR3 DNA sequence: TGTGCCAGCAGCCCCCCTCAGACTAAATTCTCCGAGCAGTACTTC.

The chain joins TRBV6-5 to TRBJ1-3; TRBD1 agrees at 9 bases. Germline V gene lookup returns CDR1 MNHEY and CDR2 SVGAGI. V shed 5 bases and J 3 bases; nucleotides not matched to a gene: 5. This CDR3 is built from 15 residues. The CDR3 protein is CASSRQGVGGNTIYF. The CDR3 coding sequence is TGTGCCAGCAGTCGACAGGGGGTTGGTGGAAACACCATATATTTT.

This clonotype has only a few counts. V gene TRBV6-1 combines with J gene TRBJ2-7, with 10 nucleotides matching TRBD2. The germline CDR1 and CDR2 sequences are MNHNS and SASEGT. The CDR3 is 16 amino acids. Losses at the gene ends were 6 bases for V and 6 bases for J; bases not matched to a gene: 14. The CDR3 coding sequence is TGTGCCAGCAGCCCGGGGGCTAGCGGGAGTCTTTCCGAGCAGTACTTC. As protein: CASSPGASGSLSEQYF.

This clonotype appeared many times. The J gene is TRBJ1-2, the V gene TRBV7-2; D gene ambiguous. Germline CDR1 reads SGHTA; CDR2 reads FQGNSA. The CDR3 covers 16 residues. Deletions cut 1 base from V and 5 bases from J, with 17 bases between. The CDR3 coding sequence is TGTGCCAGCAGCTTAGTGGGTGGGGTGACAACTTATGGCTACACCTTC. This gives the protein CASSLVGGVTTYGYTF.

The chain carries TRBV9 and TRBJ2-5; TRBD1 is a possible D gene (5 bases). The CDR3 consists of 14 residues. V was shortened by 4 bases and J by 5 bases, with 15 bases between the two germline ends. Germline V gives CDR1 SGDLS, CDR2 YYNGEE. CDR3 sequence: CASSRSGNRETQYF. The CDR3 DNA is TGTGCCAGCAGCCGATCAGGGAATCGGGAGACCCAGTACTTC.

This chain connects TRBV12-3 or TRBV12-4 to TRBJ2-4; no reliable D call. The V end was cut by 6 bases, the J end by 8 bases, with 11 bases between. The CDR3 is 12 amino acids. The DNA for the CDR3 is TGTGCCAGCAGCCCTTACATGGACATTCAGTACTTC. Translating it yields CASSPYMDIQYF.

This clonotype was seen many times. The chain links TRBV27 to TRBJ1-2; D is unclear. Per germline, CDR1 MNHEY and CDR2 SMNVEV (reference sequence). The CDR3 sequence is 12 residues long. V was clipped by 4 bases and J by 4 bases, with 7 bases between them. DNA of the CDR3: TGTGCCAGCAGTTCTGGTAGCTATGGCTACACCTTC. This sequence encodes CASSSGSYGYTF.

The chain carries TRBV6-6 and TRBJ1-2; 10 bases line up with TRBD1. The germline V gene has CDR1 MNHNY and CDR2 SVGAGI (reference sequence). The CDR3 extends over 14 amino acids. Germline trimming cut 0 bases from V and 7 bases from J; bases unmatched to any gene: 2. CDR3 loop: CASSYSGQGGGYTF. The CDR3 coding sequence is TGTGCCAGCAGTTACTCTGGACAGGGGGGTGGCTACACCTTC.

The chain employs TRBV12-3 or TRBV12-4 and TRBJ1-2; TRBD1 agrees at 7 bases. Trimming removed 6 bases from V and 2 bases from J; junction bases left unmatched: 6. The CDR3 covers 14 residues. Here the CDR3 DNA reads TGTGCCAGCAGACCCCAGGGGGAAAACTATGGCTACACCTTC. It translates to CASRPQGENYGYTF.

In its sample, this clonotype was seen once. The chain couples TRBV5-1 to TRBJ2-7; 8 nucleotides line up with TRBD1. The CDR3 contains 15 residues. Looked up from germline, CDR1 is SGHRS and CDR2 is YFSETQ. V shed 1 base, J shed 7 bases, and the junction held 10 bases outside the gene matches. CDR3 in amino acids: CASSLTGQGYNEQYF. The CDR3 DNA follows: TGCGCCAGCAGCTTGACCGGACAGGGCTACAATGAGCAGTACTTC.

As regards this clonotype: One junction end does not reproduce the germline sequence, and a read error may be involved. V gene TRBV28 combines with J gene TRBJ2-7; tentatively, D is TRBD2 (5 bases). There are 13 residues in the CDR3. Germline V lookup: CDR1 MDHEN, CDR2 SYDVKM. CDR3: CASSPGLSYVQYF. For the CDR3, the DNA is TGTGCCAGCAGCCCGGGATTATCCTACGTGCAGTACTTC.

The chain couples TRBV9 to TRBJ1-6; the D is unclear. The CDR3 has 15 amino acids. From germline, CDR1 is SGDLS and CDR2 YYNGEE. The V end was cut by 0 bases, the J end by 9 bases, with 13 bases between. CDR3 residues: CASSVDRTWGSPLHF. For the CDR3, the DNA is TGTGCCAGCAGCGTAGATCGGACTTGGGGTTCACCCCTCCACTTT.

The J gene is TRBJ2-2, the V gene TRBV7-9; no clear D gene. The germline V gene has CDR1 SEHNR and CDR2 FQNEAQ (reference sequence). V dropped 3 bases and J dropped 3 bases, with 14 bases sitting between them. There are 16 residues in the CDR3. The CDR3 reads CASSLGDPPDTGELFF. CDR3 nucleotides: TGTGCCAGCAGCTTGGGCGACCCGCCAGACACCGGGGAGCTGTTTTTT.

This clonotype has at least ten counts. V is TRBV6-1 and J is TRBJ2-7; 7 bases are a match to TRBD1. This CDR3 spans 13 amino acids. V was clipped by 8 bases and J by 2 bases; unmatched bases: 6. The germline V gene has CDR1 MNHNS and CDR2 SASEGT. This CDR3 is CASGRDRAYEQYF. The CDR3 nucleotides are TGTGCCAGCGGACGGGACAGAGCCTACGAGCAGTACTTC.

This clonotype was detected many times. The chain employs TRBV20-1 and TRBJ1-5; D perhaps matches TRBD1 (6 bases). This CDR3 has 13 residues. Germline V gene lookup returns CDR1 DFQATT and CDR2 SNEGSKA (reference sequence). The germline V and J ends were trimmed by 2 bases and 5 bases, with 10 bases remaining between them. In nucleotides, the CDR3 is TGCAGTGCTAGACGGACAGCAGATCAGCCCCAGCATTTT. Amino acid sequence: CSARRTADQPQHF.